Below, 20 T cell receptor beta chains from the same sample are listed, as sequenced in a study of metastatic and nonmetastatic thyroid tumors (dated by TCRdb to about 2020). Library method: PCR. Sequencing was carried out with an Illumina HiSeq 4000. TCRdb ran its own pipeline on the public reads, namely fastp trimming at Q25 and MiXCR clone calling, and kept in-frame beta chains. Here the sample has approximately 70,000 clones; roughly 18% occur a single time. The top ten hold around 13% of the sample. None of the patients had been given any treatment before thyroid surgery. Sequenced input: blood. Source of these receptors: a female donor with papillary thyroid cancer or a benign thyroid nodule (not recorded which). Some clones in this sample may be carry-over from other donors' samples.

Many counts were recorded for this clone. The chain couples TRBV20-1 to TRBJ2-5; the D is unclear. The V end lost 6 bases, the J end lost 4 bases, and 12 bases lay between the germline ends. The length of the CDR3 is 12 residues. Germline CDR1 and CDR2: DFQATT and SNEGSKA (reference sequence). Here the CDR3 DNA reads TGCAGTGCCCTTAGCATGGGAGAGACCCAGTACTTC. It encodes CSALSMGETQYF.

The chain joins TRBV18 to TRBJ1-2, with D possibly being TRBD1 (5 bases). Germline V gene sequence: CDR1 KGHSH, CDR2 LQKENI. CDR3 length equals 14 residues. V lost 6 bases to trimming and J lost 5 bases, with 16 bases between them. The CDR3 is CASSRSQGIYGYTF. The CDR3 DNA reads as TGTGCCAGCTCTAGGTCCCAGGGCATTTATGGCTACACCTTC.

With respect to this clone: This same CDR3 is encoded by further DNA sequences in the sample. The chain links TRBV11-2 to TRBJ1-1, with TRBD1 as a possible D gene (6 bases). The V and J ends lost 3 bases and 6 bases respectively, with 11 bases between them. This CDR3 is built from 13 residues. Germline values: CDR1 SGHAT, CDR2 FQNNGV. The CDR3 coding sequence is TGTGCCAGCAGCTTGCTACAGGGTTCTGAAGCTTTCTTT. Encoded protein: CASSLLQGSEAFF. The entire variable domain, with the rest obtained from reference TRBV11-2 and TRBJ1-1, is as follows: EAGVAQSPRYKIIEKRQSVAFWCNPISGHATLYWYQQILGQGPKLLIQFQNNGVVDDSQLPKDRFSAERLKGVDSTLKIQPAKLEDSAVYLCASSLLQGSEAFFGQGTRLTVV.

This clone was counted between two and nine times. The chain couples TRBV19 to TRBJ1-2; tentative D call: TRBD1 (5 bases). V dropped 6 bases and J dropped 4 bases, with 18 bases sitting between them. The CDR3 has 15 amino acids. Per the germline V gene, CDR1 is LNHDA and CDR2 is SQIVND (reference sequence). CDR3: CASRTNAAGPYGYTF. The CDR3 DNA follows: TGTGCCAGTAGAACTAATGCCGCGGGGCCCTATGGCTACACCTTC.

This clone was detected many times. The chain joins TRBV27 to TRBJ1-6; no reliable D call. Germline V lookup: CDR1 MNHEY, CDR2 SMNVEV (reference sequence). Trimming removed 2 bases from V and 4 bases from J, with 15 bases in between. The CDR3 is 17 residues long. As DNA, the CDR3 is TGTGCCAGCAGTTTAATTGGGCCGAAGGCTTATAATTCACCCCTCCACTTT. It yields the protein CASSLIGPKAYNSPLHF.

The J gene is TRBJ2-7, the V gene TRBV7-2, with TRBD2 matching 11 bases. J was trimmed by 7 bases and V by 5 bases; bases with no gene match: 7. Germline V gene lookup returns CDR1 SGHTA and CDR2 FQGNSA. This CDR3 has 14 residues. The DNA for the CDR3 is TGTGCCAGCAGCAAACTAGCGGGAGTCGATGAGCAGTACTTC. It specifies CASSKLAGVDEQYF.

V and J are TRBV30 and TRBJ1-6; 9 positions agree with TRBD1. Germline CDR1 is GTSNPN and CDR2 is SVGIG (reference sequence). Trimming removed 1 base from V and 8 bases from J; junction bases left unmatched: 3. The CDR3 sequence is 14 residues long. The CDR3 is CAWSGGQGDSPLHF. The CDR3 nucleotides are TGTGCCTGGAGTGGGGGACAGGGAGATTCACCCCTCCACTTT.

This clone was seen many times. A much more abundant neighbour one base away suggests this may be a read error. The chain employs TRBV5-1 and TRBJ2-7; D may be TRBD2 (6 bases). The V gene's germline CDR1 is SGHRS and CDR2 YFSETQ. The CDR3 spans 14 residues. DNA for the CDR3: TGCGCCAGCAGCTTTAGCGGAACCTACTACGAGCAGCACTTC. Residues: CASSFSGTYYEQHF.

This clone was counted a few times. The V call is TRBV19, the J call TRBJ2-2, with a tentative D call TRBD1 (6 bases). The CDR3 totals 15 residues. Germline CDR1 LNHDA, CDR2 SQIVND (reference sequence). Trimming removed 3 bases from V and 6 bases from J, with 14 bases in between. The chain's CDR3 is CASSMVQGFSGELFF. The CDR3 DNA reads TGTGCCAGTAGTATGGTACAGGGCTTCTCCGGGGAGCTGTTTTTT.

The sample holds many counts of this clone. The chain couples TRBV5-6 to TRBJ1-1; TRBD1 is a possible D gene (5 bases). Germline V CDR1 and CDR2: SGHDT, YYEEEE. Trimming stripped 3 bases from V and 1 base from J, with 7 bases between. CDR3 length equals 13 residues. The CDR3 here is CASSWGGNTEAFF. The CDR3 bases are TGTGCCAGCAGCTGGGGGGGGAACACTGAAGCTTTCTTT.

This clone was found many times. The chain couples TRBV18 to TRBJ1-2; D is unresolved. With 4 bases removed from V and 3 bases from J, the gap between germline ends came to 6 bases. Germline-derived CDR1 and CDR2 are KGHSH and LQKENI. This CDR3 has 12 amino acids. CDR3 region: CASSRQDYGYTF. CDR3 nucleotide sequence: TGTGCCAGCTCACGTCAGGACTATGGCTACACCTTC.

This clone has a count of ten or more. The V gene is TRBV5-6, the J gene TRBJ2-7; D is unresolved. V was shortened by 0 bases and J by 2 bases, with 9 bases between the two germline ends. CDR1 is SGHDT and CDR2 is YYEEEE in the germline V gene. This CDR3 is 14 amino acids long. The CDR3 protein is CASSLGQPAYEQYF. CDR3 bases: TGTGCCAGCAGCTTGGGCCAGCCAGCCTACGAGCAGTACTTC.

This clone was recorded a few times. The V call is TRBV29-1, the J call TRBJ1-1, with TRBD1 matching over 8 bases. The CDR3 totals 13 residues. Germline CDR1 SQVTM, CDR2 ANQGSEA. CDR3 protein: CSSWTGCGTEAFF. In nucleotides, the CDR3 is TGCAGTTCTTGGACAGGGTGCGGCACTGAAGCTTTCTTT.

This clone was detected ten times or more. This chain links TRBV6-1 with TRBJ2-1; TRBD2 might be the D (6 bases). The CDR3 is 15 residues long. V lost 10 bases and J lost 7, with 23 bases in between. From germline, CDR1 is MNHNS and CDR2 SASEGT. CDR3 protein: CATRTQWGGSNEQFF. CDR3 coding DNA: TGTGCCACCAGAACTCAGTGGGGAGGATCGAATGAGCAGTTCTTC.

This clone was seen only a few times. This chain joins TRBV12-3 or TRBV12-4 and TRBJ1-2; D is possibly TRBD1 (5 bases). V lost 4 bases to trimming and J lost 6 bases, with 6 bases between them. CDR3 length: 11 residues. CDR3 DNA: TGTGCCAGCAGTTCCAGGGATGGCTACACCTTC. This encodes CASSSRDGYTF.

The V gene is TRBV20-1, the J gene TRBJ2-7, with 11 bases that match TRBD2. With V trimmed by 5 bases and J by 7 bases, 10 bases remained unmatched. CDR3 length equals 14 residues. Germline loops: CDR1 DFQATT, CDR2 SNEGSKA (reference sequence). In nucleotides, the CDR3 is TGCAGTGCTTTGACTAGCGGGACCATTGGGGAGCAGTACTTC. This gives the protein CSALTSGTIGEQYF.

The genes are TRBV28 and TRBJ1-2, with D tentatively TRBD1 (6 bases). In germline, CDR1 is MDHEN, CDR2 SYDVKM. V was cut by 6 bases and J by 3 bases, with 14 bases left in between. The CDR3 extends over 14 amino acids. CDR3 DNA sequence: TGTGCCAGCAGCCTACAGGGCGGGTACTATGGCTACACCTTC. It translates to CASSLQGGYYGYTF.

The CDR3 loop is CASSIPAGVGTGELFF. The CDR3 region has the DNA TGTGCCAGTAGTATCCCGGCGGGAGTGGGAACCGGGGAGCTGTTTTTT. J is TRBJ2-2 and V is TRBV19, with 7 bases identical to TRBD2. The CDR3 extends over 16 amino acids. The V gene end was trimmed by 3 bases and the J gene end by 5 bases; junction bases not matched to a gene: 9. Germline assignment: CDR1 LNHDA and CDR2 SQIVND (reference sequence). The full variable domain, with the rest looked up from reference TRBV19 and TRBJ2-2, is DGGITQSPKYLFRKEGQNVTLSCEQNLNHDAMYWYRQDPGQGLRLIYYSQIVNDFQKGDIAEGYSVSREKKESFPLTVTSAQKNPTAFYLCASSIPAGVGTGELFFGEGSRLTVL.

This clone was counted ten times or more. The chain employs TRBV7-9 and TRBJ2-7, with TRBD2 matching 7 bases. Germline V lookup: CDR1 SEHNR, CDR2 FQNEAQ (reference sequence). CDR3 length: 12 amino acids. J lost 6 bases, V lost 5 bases, and 4 bases had no gene match. CDR3 protein: CASSRTSIEQYF. The CDR3 nucleotides are TGTGCCAGCAGCCGGACTAGTATCGAGCAGTACTTC.

This clone has ten or more counts. V is TRBV2 and J is TRBJ1-5; D not certain. Germline V gene lookup returns CDR1 SNHLY and CDR2 FYNNEI. This CDR3 region has 15 residues. The ends were cut back, 3 bases at V and 2 bases at J, with 11 bases in the middle. The CDR3 DNA sequence: TGTGCCAGCAGTGACAGCCTCTCCGGCAATCAGCCCCAGCATTTT. Residues: CASSDSLSGNQPQHF.